This TCR beta chain emerged from a study of blood T cell repertoires in COVID-19. Study-wide background: Acute and convalescent COVID-19 samples came from the United States, Italy and Spain.

This CDR3 is 12 amino acids long. V trimming: 4 bases; J trimming: 8 bases; junction bases outside the gene matches: 3. Germline CDR1 and CDR2: MDHEN and SYDVKM. Authors' analysis steps: Amplified reference gene primers provided the basis for estimating nucleated cell counts. TCRdb's copy holds only in-frame clones and misses some; the assay was immunoSEQ multiplex PCR. V, J and clone size reflect that table, while D and trimming were determined from the DNA. The sample lists a few hundred thousand clones, roughly 87% occurring once. Researchers sorted participants into cohorts using their self-reported clinical history.

This chain connects TRBV28 to TRBJ1-2; 8 positions agree with TRBD1. The sample taken for sequencing was PBMCs or T cells enriched from blood (not recorded which). This receptor was taken from a woman between 25 and 40 years old who had recovered from COVID-19. This CDR3 is CASSWTGRGYTF. The CDR3, as DNA: TGTGCCAGCAGTTGGACAGGGAGGGGCTACACCTTC.